This is a list of T cell receptor beta chains from one sample in a study of post-analysis software for immune sequencing data. TCRdb redid the calling of the PCR reads with MiXCR, one entry per CDR3 protein. Found here are hundreds of thousands of distinct CDR3 sequences, 25% to 30% of them singletons; the top ten hold more than 0.55%. The sample comprised blood. These receptors were collected from a girl aged 5-17 years with multiple sclerosis. The CDR3 runs from the conserved cysteine through the conserved F or W. A D gene is named only where the DNA matches it firmly. Not every row has a clone size; where given, it reads once, few, many or a size class.

V	J	D	size	DNA	CDR3
TRBV4-3	TRBJ2-5	TRBD2	.	TGCGCCAGCAGCCAAGATCTCACTAGCGGGGGGGAGACCCAGTACTTC	CASSQDLTSGGETQYF
TRBV20-1	TRBJ1-5	.	few	TGCAGTGCTACCCCCGGGGGTGGACAGCCCCAGCATTTT	CSATPGGGQPQHF
TRBV7-9	TRBJ1-1	.	.	TGTGCCAGCACATTCGGATCCGGGGCAGGAATTGCTTTCTTT	CASTFGSGAGIAFF
TRBV7-2	TRBJ2-7	.	.	TGTGCCAGCAGCTTCCGCCCTTCTCTTGACGGAAACCTCTACGAGCAGTACTTC	CASSFRPSLDGNLYEQYF
TRBV20-1	TRBJ1-5	TRBD1	.	TGCAGTGCTAGAGATGGCGGGGCAGGGGGTAGCAATCAGCCCCAGCATTTT	CSARDGGAGGSNQPQHF
TRBV7-8	TRBJ1-3	.	.	TGTGCCAGCAGCTTAATGGGTCGAGGGACTGGAAACACCATATATTTT	CASSLMGRGTGNTIYF
TRBV4-1	TRBJ2-2	.	.	TGCGCCAGCAGCCAAGAAGAATGGACCGGGGAGCTGTTTTTT	CASSQEEWTGELFF
TRBV29-1	TRBJ2-5	TRBD1	.	TGCAGCGCGCTACAGGGGGTGCAAGAGACCCAGTACTTC	CSALQGVQETQYF
TRBV7-9	TRBJ1-2	.	.	TGTGCCAGCAGCTTGTATCTTGAGGGCTACACCTTC	CASSLYLEGYTF
TRBV20-1	TRBJ1-2	TRBD1	few	TGCAGTGCTTGGGGGACAGACGACTATGGCTACACCTTC	CSAWGTDDYGYTF
TRBV4-3	TRBJ2-1	.	many	TGCGCCAGCAGCCAAGATTTAACCAGCGCCAATGAGCAGTTCTTC	CASSQDLTSANEQFF
TRBV5-1	TRBJ1-1	.	few	TGCGCCAGCAGCACTTCGGGACAGAACACTGAAGCTTTCTTT	CASSTSGQNTEAFF
TRBV6-5	TRBJ2-3	.	few	TGTGCCAGCAGTTACTCGGGACCCCCGAACTTTAGCACAGATACGCAGTATTTT	CASSYSGPPNFSTDTQYF
TRBV27	TRBJ1-6	TRBD1	.	TGTGCCAGCAGTGACAGGGCCTATAATTCACCCCTCCACTTT	CASSDRAYNSPLHF
TRBV11-2	TRBJ2-3	.	.	TGTGCCAGCAGCCCGAGGGGGGCGGGACCCTCAGATACGCAGTATTTT	CASSPRGAGPSDTQYF
TRBV20-1	TRBJ1-2	.	few	TGCAGTGCTACGCGGCAGGGAGTTGGGGGCTACACCTTC	CSATRQGVGGYTF
TRBV12-3/TRBV12-4	TRBJ2-3	.	many	TGTGCCAGCACCCTAGGGGGGGATCCCTATATTGATACGCAGTATTTT	CASTLGGDPYIDTQYF
TRBV5-1	TRBJ2-3	.	.	TGCGCCAGCAGCTTAAGCAGGGAGGTTGGAACGCAGTATTTT	CASSLSREVGTQYF
TRBV7-9	TRBJ1-5	.	few	TGTGCCAGCAGCTTAGGGGCAGGGAACAATCAGCCCCAGCATTTT	CASSLGAGNNQPQHF
TRBV12-3/TRBV12-4	TRBJ2-3	TRBD2	once	TGTGCCAGCAGCCAAAGACTAGCGGGAACTAGCGCAGATACGCAGTATTTT	CASSQRLAGTSADTQYF
TRBV3-1	TRBJ2-1	TRBD2	few	TGTGCCAGCAGCCACACTAGCGGGGCGGGTGATGAGCAGTTCTTC	CASSHTSGAGDEQFF
TRBV7-2	TRBJ1-2	.	.	TGTGCCAGCAGCCTTGGGGCGTTGGGCTACACCTTC	CASSLGALGYTF
TRBV7-2	TRBJ2-3	.	many	TGCGCCAGCAGCTTGCGTACGGTCAGCACAGATACGCAGTATTTT	CASSLRTVSTDTQYF
TRBV12-3/TRBV12-4	TRBJ2-7	TRBD2	few	TGTGCCAGCAGCCCCGGGGACGGGGGGTACGACGAGCAGTACTTC	CASSPGDGGYDEQYF
TRBV6-6	TRBJ1-2	.	few	TGTGCCAGCAGTTACCGGAGAGGGGTCAGGGATGGCTACACCTTC	CASSYRRGVRDGYTF
TRBV24-1	TRBJ2-6	.	.	TGTACCACCTCTCCCGGGGCCAGCGTCCTGACTTTC	CTTSPGASVLTF
TRBV5-1	TRBJ2-3	.	.	TGCGCCAGCAGCTTGGGAGGGCCCAATACGCAGTATTTT	CASSLGGPNTQYF
TRBV6-2/TRBV6-3	TRBJ1-1	.	few	TGTGCCAGCTCTCCAGCAGGGATGAACACTGAAGCTTTCTTT	CASSPAGMNTEAFF
TRBV7-2	TRBJ2-1	.	.	TGTGCCAGCAGCTTAGTCGGAGGGCAGTTGCCCGTCAATGAGCAGTTCTTC	CASSLVGGQLPVNEQFF
TRBV7-2	TRBJ2-7	.	many	TGTGCCAGCAAAATAAGGGGTACCGACTACGAGCAGTACTTC	CASKIRGTDYEQYF
TRBV29-1	TRBJ2-5	TRBD2	.	TGCAGCGGGGGGACACTAGCGGGACCCCAAGAGACCCAGTACTTC	CSGGTLAGPQETQYF
TRBV5-1	TRBJ2-7	.	.	TGCGCCAGCAGCCTCTCGACCGGGGGCGTAACCTACGAGCAGTACTTC	CASSLSTGGVTYEQYF
TRBV5-1	TRBJ2-7	.	few	TGCGCCAGCAGCTCAGAGGGCGGGGTGTACGAGCAGTACTTC	CASSSEGGVYEQYF
TRBV10-2	TRBJ1-5	.	.	TGCGCCAGCAGGATGGGCAATCAGCCCCAGCATTTT	CASRMGNQPQHF
TRBV10-3	TRBJ2-1	TRBD2	few	TGTGCCATCAAAAATAGCGGGCGCAGCTCCTACAATGAGCAGTTCTTC	CAIKNSGRSSYNEQFF
TRBV20-1	TRBJ1-5	.	.	TGCAGTGCTATAAATTACGACTCCCGAGGGCGGGTCGTTCAGCCCCAGCATTTT	CSAINYDSRGRVVQPQHF
TRBV28	TRBJ2-2	TRBD1	.	TGTGCCAGCAGTTTATCCAGGGCAGGGGGACGTGGCACCGGGGAGCTGTTTTTT	CASSLSRAGGRGTGELFF
TRBV28	TRBJ2-7	TRBD1	.	TGTGCCAGCAGTTTAAGGGCAGGGGGAATTTACGAGCAGTACTTC	CASSLRAGGIYEQYF
TRBV6-6	TRBJ1-2	TRBD1	.	TGTGCCAGCCGGACAGGGCTCTATGGCTACACCTTC	CASRTGLYGYTF
TRBV6-1	TRBJ1-2	TRBD1	.	TGTGCCAGCAGTGAACCGGGACAGGTCCTCTTTAACTATGGCTACACCTTC	CASSEPGQVLFNYGYTF
TRBV6-1	TRBJ2-7	.	.	TGTGCCAGCAGTCTAACAGGAATCTTCTCCTACGAGCAGTACTTC	CASSLTGIFSYEQYF
TRBV7-9	TRBJ1-1	.	few	TGTGCCAGCAGCTTAGAGGCGGGAACTGAAGCTTTCTTT	CASSLEAGTEAFF
TRBV5-6	TRBJ2-7	.	few	TGTGCCAGCAGCTTGGATTCACCGATTTCGGTCTACGAGCAGTACTTC	CASSLDSPISVYEQYF
TRBV28	TRBJ2-1	.	few	TGTGCCAGCAGACCCCCGGTTCCAAGGGGGTACAATGAGCAGTTCTTC	CASRPPVPRGYNEQFF
TRBV9	TRBJ2-5	TRBD2	.	TGTGCCAGCAGCAAAGGGACTAGCGGGAGAAAAGAGACCCAGTACTTC	CASSKGTSGRKETQYF
TRBV20-1	TRBJ2-5	.	few	TGCAGTGTCCAACTAGACCAAGAGACCCAGTACTTC	CSVQLDQETQYF
TRBV4-3	TRBJ2-7	.	.	TGCGCCAGCAGCCAAGAGTTGGTGGGGGAGCAGTACTTC	CASSQELVGEQYF
TRBV7-9	TRBJ2-1	TRBD2	.	TGTGCCAGCAGCCCCGGGAGGGGACTAGCCTACAATGAGCAGTTCTTC	CASSPGRGLAYNEQFF
TRBV3-1	TRBJ2-7	TRBD1	few	TGTGCCAGCAGCGATGTTTCCGGGACAGGGTCCTACGAGCAGTACTTC	CASSDVSGTGSYEQYF
TRBV12-3/TRBV12-4	TRBJ1-4	TRBD1	.	TGTGCCAGCAGTTGGGAATGGGGGACAGGGGATGAAAAACTGTTTTTT	CASSWEWGTGDEKLFF
TRBV6-5	TRBJ2-7	TRBD2	few	TGTGCCAGCAGCCGCCTCCCCGTCGAAGCGGGAGAGCAGTACTTC	CASSRLPVEAGEQYF
TRBV20-1	TRBJ1-5	.	.	TGCAGTGCTTGGACCGGGGCGGTAGGTCAGCCCCAGCATTTT	CSAWTGAVGQPQHF
TRBV5-6	TRBJ1-5	.	few	TGTGCCAGCAGCGGGACACCGAATCAGCCCCAGCATTTT	CASSGTPNQPQHF
TRBV28	TRBJ2-4	.	.	TGTGCCAGCAGACCCGGAGTGGCCGGCATTCAGTACTTC	CASRPGVAGIQYF